The 30 T cell receptor beta chains below come from one sample, sequenced in a study of blood T cells in healthy people across ages. A second PCR of about 7 to 11 cycles used a sample-barcoded 5' primer and a J-beta primer mix. In TCRdb, the 5' RACE reads were re-called with MiXCR into one record per CDR3 protein. The data show around 1,000,000 distinct CDR3 sequences, with less than 25% seen just once and approximately 0.7% held by the top ten. Another study also made use of these data, one on T cells of mothers and their children.

Sequencing input: blood. Receptors originate from a girl aged 2 to 10 in good health.

This clonotype has a handful of counts. This rearrangement joins TRBV18 to TRBJ2-5; a weak D match, TRBD2 (5 bases). The tail of the sequence fits TRBJ2-7 better, so the J call may be wrong. Germline V gene sequence: CDR1 KGHSH, CDR2 LQKENI. The CDR3 consists of 14 residues. In nucleotides, the CDR3 is TGTGCCAGCTCACCATCACTAGACAACTACGAGCAGTACTTC. This gives the protein CASSPSLDNYEQYF.

J is TRBJ2-2 and V is TRBV5-1; TRBD1 matches 9 bases. The CDR3 totals 16 residues. The V gene end was trimmed by 3 bases and the J gene end by 6 bases; junction bases not matched to a gene: 9. Germline V gives CDR1 SGHRS, CDR2 YFSETQ. The CDR3 DNA sequence: TGCGCCAGCAGCTCCCGGGACAGGGAAATTCCCGGGGAGCTGTTTTTT. This codes for CASSSRDREIPGELFF.

This clonotype has ten or more counts. This rearrangement joins TRBV28 to TRBJ2-7, with D perhaps matching TRBD2 (6 bases). Germline-derived CDR1 and CDR2 are MDHEN and SYDVKM. The V end lost 7 bases, the J end lost 2 bases, and 18 bases lay between the germline ends. This CDR3 comprises 15 residues. The CDR3 bases are TGTGCCAGCATCTCACCCCCGCGGGGCCCCTACGAGCAGTACTTC. It specifies CASISPPRGPYEQYF.

This clonotype was seen only a few times. At one end, the junction sequence differs from germline, possibly due to a read error. The genes are TRBV28 and TRBJ2-4; TRBD2 is a possible D gene (5 bases). The CDR3 totals 17 residues. Germline-derived CDR1 and CDR2 are MDHEN and SYDVKM. CDR3 amino acids: CASSLFLGGLAKNIQYF. The CDR3 region has the DNA TGTGCCAGTAGTTTATTTCTAGGAGGACTAGCCAAAAACATTCAGTACTTC.

This clonotype has just a few counts. This chain links TRBV29-1 with TRBJ1-6; 7 bases are a match to TRBD1. The J segment lost 8 bases and the V segment lost 4 bases, leaving 5 bases of the junction unmatched. The CDR3 runs to 13 residues. CDR1 is SQVTM, CDR2 ANQGSEA, per germline. DNA of the CDR3: TGCAGCGTTGGAGGGGACAGTGATTCACCCCTCCACTTT. This sequence encodes CSVGGDSDSPLHF.

In this sample, this clonotype turned up a few times. CDR3 protein: CASSEYWPTGSDTQYF. The CDR3 DNA is TGTGCCAGCAGTGAATATTGGCCAACAGGCTCGGATACGCAGTATTTT. The J gene is TRBJ2-3, the V gene TRBV25-1; D possibly corresponds to TRBD1 (5 bases). The germline gives CDR1 MGHDK, CDR2 SYGVNS. The CDR3 contains 16 residues. The ends were cut back, 0 bases at V and 6 bases at J, with 16 bases in the middle.

There are a few counts of this clonotype. The V call is TRBV3-1, the J call TRBJ2-1; 10 bases map to TRBD2. The J call may be mistaken, given a closer DNA end match to TRBJ2-7. The germline V gene has CDR1 LGHDT and CDR2 YNNKEL (reference sequence). CDR3 length equals 15 residues. The DNA of the CDR3 is TGTGCCAGCAGCCAACTAGCGGGAGAGTACTACGAGCAGTACTTC. It yields the protein CASSQLAGEYYEQYF.

The chain combines TRBV14 with TRBJ2-3; TRBD1 is a possible D gene (5 bases). CDR1 SGHDN and CDR2 FVKESK come from the germline V gene. The CDR3 has 15 residues. The V and J ends lost 1 base and 2 bases respectively, with 10 bases between them. The CDR3 sequence: CASSQVRQYTDTQYF. The CDR3 DNA reads as TGTGCCAGCAGCCAAGTCCGACAGTACACAGATACGCAGTATTTT.

The V and J genes are TRBV28 and TRBJ2-4; D not resolved. There are 14 residues in the CDR3. The germline V gene encodes CDR1 MDHEN and CDR2 SYDVKM. Trimming stripped 6 bases from V and 0 bases from J, with 9 bases between. CDR3 sequence reads: CASSRVRAKNIQYF. CDR3 bases: TGTGCCAGCAGCCGTGTACGAGCCAAAAACATTCAGTACTTC.

This clonotype was observed a handful of times. The chain joins TRBV20-1 to TRBJ2-2; D uncertain. The CDR3 contains 15 residues. V lost 1 base and J lost 1, with 10 bases in between. From germline, CDR1 is DFQATT and CDR2 SNEGSKA (reference sequence). CDR3 bases: TGCAGTGCTAGAGCGGTTGGGGAGAACACCGGGGAGCTGTTTTTT. Protein product: CSARAVGENTGELFF.

This clonotype was seen repeatedly, ten times or more. The V call is TRBV12-3 or TRBV12-4, the J call TRBJ2-7, with D tentatively TRBD2 (5 bases). This CDR3 has 11 residues. The V and J ends lost 5 bases and 7 bases respectively, with 9 bases between them. CDR3 in amino acids: CASSLSGEQYF. Written as DNA, the CDR3 is TGTGCCAGCAGTCTCTCGGGGGAGCAGTACTTC.

This clonotype was counted a single time. The J gene is TRBJ1-5, the V gene TRBV10-3, with no clear D. This CDR3 has 13 amino acids. Germline loops: CDR1 ENHRY, CDR2 SYGVKD. V was cut by 8 bases and J by 4 bases, with 12 bases left in between. The CDR3 loop is CAISGGQNQPQHF. CDR3 bases: TGTGCCATCTCCGGTGGGCAAAATCAGCCCCAGCATTTT.

This clonotype was seen a handful of times. The chain has TRBV28 and TRBJ2-5; D is tentatively TRBD1 or TRBD2 (7 bases each). The assigned J gene may be wrong: the sequence end matches TRBJ2-1 better. The CDR3 length is 17 residues. Per germline, CDR1 MDHEN and CDR2 SYDVKM. The CDR3 nucleotides read TGTGCCAGCAGACACCGATCACCCAGGGGGGGACACAATGAGCAGTTCTTC. As protein: CASRHRSPRGGHNEQFF.

CDR3 sequence (DNA): TGCAGTGCTAGATTCAGGCGCTCTAATGAAAAACTGTTTTTT. This encodes CSARFRRSNEKLFF. The gene calls are TRBV20-1 and TRBJ1-4, with D hard to call. With 2 bases removed from V and 3 bases from J, the gap between germline ends came to 10 bases. The CDR3 length is 14 residues. CDR1 DFQATT and CDR2 SNEGSKA come from the germline V gene (reference sequence).

This clonotype was recorded a few times. One end of the junction varies from germline; a read error may be responsible. This rearrangement joins TRBV27 to TRBJ1-6; no definite D call. Germline V gives CDR1 MNHEY, CDR2 SMNVEV (reference sequence). The CDR3 sequence is 16 residues long. The CDR3 bases are TGCGCCAGCAGCCTCCTCGGGTCACCCAATAATTCACCCCTCCACTTT. Its protein product is CASSLLGSPNNSPLHF.

This clonotype showed up just a few times. The chain uses TRBV6-2 or TRBV6-3 and TRBJ2-7; weak D call: TRBD1 (7 bases). The CDR3 loop spans 15 amino acids. Germline CDR1 MNHEY, CDR2 SVGEGT. V was cut by 5 bases and J by 3 bases, with 17 bases left in between. In nucleotides, the CDR3 is TGTGCCAGCAGTACGAGGAGGGGGCGACTCTACGAGCAGTACTTC. It codes for CASSTRRGRLYEQYF.

This chain connects TRBV12-5 to TRBJ1-4, with 7 bases matching TRBD1. The CDR3 has 17 residues. V dropped 2 bases and J dropped 7; count of bases not matched to a gene: 13. In germline, CDR1 is LGHNT, CDR2 FRNRAP. This CDR3 is CASGLIRGGVTAEKLFF. The CDR3 DNA reads TGTGCTAGTGGTTTGATCAGAGGGGGCGTAACCGCTGAAAAACTGTTTTTT.

This clonotype showed up just a few times. The genes are TRBV15 and TRBJ2-5; TRBD1 is a possible D gene (6 bases). The CDR3 consists of 13 residues. Per the germline V gene, CDR1 is LNHNV and CDR2 is YYDKDF (reference sequence). Trimming removed 4 bases at V and 5 bases at J, with 11 bases between. The CDR3 protein is CATSNRELETQYF. DNA of the CDR3: TGTGCCACCAGCAACAGGGAATTGGAGACCCAGTACTTC.

This clonotype has a count of ten or more. J is TRBJ2-1 and V is TRBV7-9; 10 bases are a match to TRBD2. Germline trimming cut 2 bases from V and 2 bases from J; bases unmatched to any gene: 0. The CDR3 is 15 amino acids. Germline V gives CDR1 SEHNR, CDR2 FQNEAQ (reference sequence). The CDR3 nucleotides read TGTGCCAGCAGCTTAAGCGGGAGGGCCTACAATGAGCAGTTCTTC. This codes for CASSLSGRAYNEQFF.

This clonotype was recorded at least ten times. The rearrangement uses TRBV7-9 and TRBJ1-6; no firm D call. The V gene lost 1 base and the J gene lost 9 bases, with 4 bases spanning the gap. This CDR3 contains 12 residues. Germline CDR1 reads SEHNR; CDR2 reads FQNEAQ (reference sequence). CDR3 bases: TGTGCCAGCAGCTTAGTAGGTTCACCCCTCCACTTT. Amino acids: CASSLVGSPLHF. The full variable domain, in which reference TRBV7-9 and TRBJ1-6 provide the parts outside the CDR3, is DTGVSQNPRHKITKRGQNVTFRCDPISEHNRLYWYRQTLGQGPEFLTYFQNEAQLEKSRLLSDRFSAERPKGSFSTLEIQRTEQGDSAMYLCASSLVGSPLHFGNGTRLTVT.

This clonotype was observed a handful of times. The chain couples TRBV19 to TRBJ2-1; the D gene is possibly TRBD2 (5 bases). The CDR3 runs 15 residues. V dropped 4 bases and J dropped 3 bases, with 13 bases sitting between them. Germline V gene sequence: CDR1 LNHDA, CDR2 SQIVND (reference sequence). This chain's CDR3 is CASSTQSGSYNEQFF. The CDR3 DNA reads TGTGCCAGTAGTACCCAAAGCGGAAGCTACAATGAGCAGTTCTTC.

The rearrangement joins TRBV5-4 to TRBJ1-2; unclear D gene. The germline V and J ends were trimmed by 1 base and 9 bases, with 13 bases remaining between them. Germline V CDR1 and CDR2: SGHNT, YYREEE (reference sequence). The CDR3 spans 13 residues. As DNA, the CDR3 is TGTGCCAGCAGCTTGAGCGGCGGAGGCAGCTACACCTTC. It is translated as CASSLSGGGSYTF.

The CDR3, as DNA: TGTGCCAGTGTTAGGGGCAGGACCTACAATGAGCAGTTCTTC. It codes for CASVRGRTYNEQFF. V usage is TRBV19 and J usage is TRBJ2-5; a possible D gene is TRBD1 (5 bases). The J call is doubtful: the DNA matches TRBJ2-1 better. This CDR3 is 14 amino acids long. Per the germline V gene, CDR1 is LNHDA and CDR2 is SQIVND (reference sequence).

This clonotype showed up just a few times. DNA of the CDR3: TGCAGTGCTAGTAGTCCGGGGACTAATGAAAAACTGTTTTTT. It translates to CSASSPGTNEKLFF. The chain is built from TRBV20-1 and TRBJ1-4, with no clear D. The CDR3 is made up of 14 amino acids. V lost 3 bases and J 2 bases, leaving 10 bases between the germline ends. Germline CDR1 is DFQATT and CDR2 is SNEGSKA (reference sequence).

The V and J genes are TRBV29-1 and TRBJ2-7, with D possibly called TRBD1 or TRBD2 (5 bases each). This CDR3 contains 14 residues. With 5 bases removed from V and 0 bases from J, the gap between germline ends came to 14 bases. Germline loops: CDR1 SQVTM, CDR2 ANQGSEA. In DNA, the CDR3 is TGCAGCGTTATTGGGACGGGGACCTCCTACGAGCAGTACTTC. It is translated as CSVIGTGTSYEQYF.

This clonotype was counted only a few times. The V and J genes are TRBV7-9 and TRBJ1-3, with 10 bases fitting TRBD1. Germline values: CDR1 SEHNR, CDR2 FQNEAQ (reference sequence). J was trimmed by 4 bases and V by 4 bases; bases with no gene match: 1. The CDR3 totals 14 residues. The chain's CDR3 is CASSWGQGGNTIYF. The DNA for the CDR3 is TGTGCCAGCAGCTGGGGACAGGGGGGAAACACCATATATTTT.

In its sample, this clonotype was seen a few times. V usage is TRBV20-1 and J usage is TRBJ2-5; 10 bases map to TRBD2. The closer fit of TRBJ2-1 to the DNA end suggests the J call may be wrong. The CDR3 totals 17 residues. Germline lookup yields CDR1 DFQATT and CDR2 SNEGSKA (reference sequence). The CDR3 region is CSATSLQRGGRVNEQFF. The CDR3 bases are TGCAGTGCTACGTCTCTTCAGCGGGGGGGCCGTGTCAATGAGCAGTTCTTC.

This chain connects TRBV7-3 to TRBJ2-1, with D perhaps TRBD1 or TRBD2 (5 bases each). V dropped 1 base and J dropped 5 bases, with 12 bases sitting between them. Germline loops: CDR1 SGHTA, CDR2 FQGTGA. This CDR3 has 15 residues. The DNA for the CDR3 is TGTGCCAGCAGCTTAAACGGGGCAGACCACAATGAGCAGTTCTTC. Its translation is CASSLNGADHNEQFF. Full variable domain (remainder filled in from reference TRBV7-3 and TRBJ2-1): GAGVSQTPSNKVTEKGKYVELRCDPISGHTALYWYRQSLGQGPEFLIYFQGTGAADDSGLPNDRFFAVRPEGSVSTLKIQRTERGDSAVYLCASSLNGADHNEQFFGPGTRLTVL.

The chain links TRBV6-1 to TRBJ2-7, with D unresolved. V lost 8 bases, J lost 1 base, and 15 bases lay in between. Germline V gene sequence: CDR1 MNHNS, CDR2 SASEGT. The CDR3 sequence is 14 residues long. This chain's CDR3 is CASCWQGDSYEQYF. The CDR3 coding sequence is TGTGCCAGCTGTTGGCAAGGCGATTCCTACGAGCAGTACTTC.

This clonotype has a handful of counts. The chain carries TRBV27 and TRBJ2-5, with D unresolved. CDR3 length: 13 amino acids. Germline loops: CDR1 MNHEY, CDR2 SMNVEV (reference sequence). The ends were cut back, 5 bases at V and 1 base at J, with 8 bases in the middle. CDR3 amino acids: CASSPHFQETQYF. CDR3 DNA: TGTGCCAGCAGTCCCCATTTCCAAGAGACCCAGTACTTC.